What follows are 12 T cell receptor beta chains derived from one specimen sequenced in a study of blood T cells in healthy people across ages (dated by TCRdb to between 2014 and 2017). Preparation of the library involved 5' RACE. Sequencing used an Illumina HiSeq 2500. A second PCR of roughly 6 to 11 cycles was run with a J-beta primer mix and a sample-barcoded 5' primer. In TCRdb, the public reads were trimmed at Q25 with fastp and aligned with MiXCR, with productive beta chains retained. Every entry covers one CDR3 protein and lists the most common genes and DNA from its rows. This sample lists hundreds of thousands of distinct CDR3 sequences; approximately 49% were detected once. The leading ten clones occupy roughly 31% of the sample. Sequenced input: blood. Source of these receptors: an older woman in good health.

This clonotype has just a few counts. CDR3 in DNA: TGTGCCAGCAGTCCACCCGGACGGGGAAAACTGTTTTTT. This gives the protein CASSPPGRGKLFF. J is TRBJ1-4 and V is TRBV6-5; D remains unclear. V lost 5 bases and J 10 bases, leaving 14 bases between the germline ends. The CDR3 has 13 residues. The germline V gene has CDR1 MNHEY and CDR2 SVGAGI.

V usage is TRBV10-3 and J usage is TRBJ2-1; D is perhaps TRBD1 or TRBD2 (5 bases each). The germline V gene encodes CDR1 ENHRY and CDR2 SYGVKD. Between the trimmed V and J ends, which lost 8 bases and 1 base, there was a span of 15 bases. The CDR3 sequence is 15 residues long. CDR3 sequence (DNA): TGTGCCATCCGGGGCCCTAGTAATTCCTACAATGAGCAGTTCTTC. This translates into CAIRGPSNSYNEQFF.

The V call is TRBV3-1, the J call TRBJ1-1, with 8 positions matching TRBD1. Germline loops: CDR1 LGHDT, CDR2 YNNKEL (reference sequence). This CDR3 comprises 15 residues. Trimming removed 4 bases from V and 2 bases from J; junction bases left unmatched: 6. The CDR3 bases are TGTGCCAGCAGCCTCCGGACAGGGAAAAACACTGAAGCTTTCTTT. This codes for CASSLRTGKNTEAFF.

This clonotype was seen a few times. CDR3 sequence: CASSIPGAYGYTF. The CDR3 DNA sequence: TGTGCCAGCAGCATACCGGGAGCCTATGGCTACACCTTC. The rearrangement uses TRBV7-2 and TRBJ1-2; D call uncertain. The CDR3 has 13 amino acids. Germline CDR1 SGHTA, CDR2 FQGNSA. Trimming pared 5 bases from V and 4 bases from J, leaving 11 bases between. The full variable domain, its missing parts supplied by reference TRBV7-2 and TRBJ1-2, is GAGVSQSPSNKVTEKGKDVELRCDPISGHTALYWYRQSLGQGLEFLIYFQGNSAPDKSGLPSDRFSAERTGGSVSTLTIQRTQQEDSAVYLCASSIPGAYGYTFGSGTRLTVV.

Only a few counts were recorded for this clonotype. This chain uses TRBV5-4 with TRBJ2-3; TRBD2 matches at 7 bases. In germline, CDR1 is SGHNT, CDR2 YYREEE (reference sequence). With V trimmed by 2 bases and J by 7 bases, 10 bases remained unmatched. The CDR3 covers 15 residues. This CDR3 reads CASSFPGGRANTQYF. The CDR3 DNA reads TGTGCCAGCAGCTTCCCTGGGGGGAGGGCAAATACGCAGTATTTT. The full variable domain, in which reference TRBV5-4 and TRBJ2-3 provide the parts outside the CDR3, is ETGVTQSPTHLIKTRGQQVTLRCSSQSGHNTVSWYQQALGQGPQFIFQYYREEENGRGNFPPRFSGLQFPNYSSELNVNALELDDSALYLCASSFPGGRANTQYFGPGTRLTVL.

The genes are TRBV6-2 or TRBV6-3 and TRBJ2-6; D perhaps matches TRBD1 (5 bases). This CDR3 has 15 amino acids. CDR1 and CDR2 from the germline V gene are MNHEY and SVGEGT. V was cut by 8 bases and J by 0 bases, with 11 bases left in between. The CDR3 is CASEPTGSGANVLTF. The CDR3 DNA is TGTGCCAGCGAGCCCACAGGCTCTGGGGCCAACGTCCTGACTTTC.

This chain connects TRBV20-1 to TRBJ2-7; D is perhaps TRBD1 or TRBD2 (5 bases each). Trimming removed 1 base at V and 3 bases at J, with 19 bases between. The CDR3 has 16 amino acids. Per germline, CDR1 DFQATT and CDR2 SNEGSKA (reference sequence). The CDR3 loop reads CSARALRGRVNYEQYF. Here the CDR3 DNA reads TGCAGTGCTAGAGCCCTCCGGGGCAGGGTAAACTACGAGCAGTACTTC.

This clonotype was recorded a few times. The chain is built from TRBV20-1 and TRBJ1-2; D is uncertain. Per germline, CDR1 DFQATT and CDR2 SNEGSKA (reference sequence). This CDR3 contains 15 residues. V was shortened by 0 bases and J by 2 bases, with 13 bases between the two germline ends. In nucleotides, the CDR3 is TGCAGTGCTAGAGAGGCCGCTAGAGGCAACTATGGCTACACCTTC. As protein: CSAREAARGNYGYTF.

The J gene is TRBJ2-7, the V gene TRBV3-1; D is uncertain. CDR3 size: 13 residues. V lost 0 bases to trimming and J lost 4 bases, with 7 bases between them. Per the germline V gene, CDR1 is LGHDT and CDR2 is YNNKEL (reference sequence). The CDR3: CASSQETVYEQYF. CDR3 coding DNA: TGTGCCAGCAGCCAAGAGACGGTTTACGAGCAGTACTTC.

V and J are TRBV5-6 and TRBJ2-1; 7 bases agree with TRBD2. The CDR3 is 16 residues long. The ends lost 3 bases at V and 6 bases at J; junction bases unmatched: 12. Germline CDR1 reads SGHDT; CDR2 reads YYEEEE. The CDR3 region has the DNA TGTGCCAGCAGCTACTTGGGACTAAAGAACCCCAATGAGCAGTTCTTC. This sequence encodes CASSYLGLKNPNEQFF.

The chain uses TRBV5-1 and TRBJ2-5; tentative D call: TRBD2 (7 bases). Germline V gives CDR1 SGHRS, CDR2 YFSETQ. Between the trimmed V and J ends, which lost 4 bases and 6 bases, there was a span of 22 bases. CDR3 length: 16 amino acids. The CDR3 DNA reads TGCGCCAGCAGCGTACAACCTTCACAGGGAGGGCAGACCCAGTACTTC. Residues: CASSVQPSQGGQTQYF.

In this sample, this clonotype turned up a few times. The rearrangement joins TRBV7-2 to TRBJ2-5; D is perhaps TRBD2 (5 bases). Trimming removed 1 base at V and 4 bases at J, with 10 bases between. The CDR3 runs to 14 residues. Germline assignment: CDR1 SGHTA and CDR2 FQGNSA. The CDR3 here is CASSLGTRRETQYF. The CDR3 coding sequence is TGTGCCAGCAGCTTAGGGACTCGCCGAGAGACCCAGTACTTC.